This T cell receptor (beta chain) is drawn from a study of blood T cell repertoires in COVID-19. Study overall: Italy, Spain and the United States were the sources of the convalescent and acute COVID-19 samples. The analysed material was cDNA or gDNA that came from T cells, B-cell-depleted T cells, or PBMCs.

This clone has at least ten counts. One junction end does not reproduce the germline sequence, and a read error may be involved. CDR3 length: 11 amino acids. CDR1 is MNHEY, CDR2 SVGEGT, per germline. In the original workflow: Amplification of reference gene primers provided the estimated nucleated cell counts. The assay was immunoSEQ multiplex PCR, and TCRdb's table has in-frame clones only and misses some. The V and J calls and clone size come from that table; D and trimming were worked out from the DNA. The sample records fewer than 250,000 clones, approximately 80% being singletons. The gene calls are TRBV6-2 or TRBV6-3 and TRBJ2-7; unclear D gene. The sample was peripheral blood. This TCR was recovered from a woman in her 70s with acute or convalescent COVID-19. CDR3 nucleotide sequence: TGTGCCAGCAGTTACGGTAAGAGGCTTGGCTTC. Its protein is CASSYGKRLGF.